This TCR beta chain appears in the sequencing data of a study of CD8 T cells in ankylosing spondylitis. One entry per CDR3 protein results from TCRdb running MiXCR on the 5' RACE reads. The profile shows about 450,000 distinct CDR3 sequences, 20% to 30% of them singletons. Germline-derived CDR1 and CDR2 are DFQATT and SNEGSKA (reference sequence). This CDR3 has 13 residues. General observations from the study: Peripheral blood held disease-linked clones only at relatively low frequency, and these were CD8+. What appeared characteristic of ankylosing spondylitis blood was a TCR beta motif of fewer than ten highly homologous variants.

This clonotype was found a few times. Its antigen is unidentified. The J gene is TRBJ2-1, the V gene TRBV20-1; D ambiguous. The TCR originated in a male donor with ankylosing spondylitis. The specimen sequenced was blood, either unsorted or a sorted T cell fraction (not recorded which). CDR3 amino acids: CSTDPYSYNEQFF. In DNA form, the CDR3 reads TGCAGCACAGACCCGTACTCCTACAATGAGCAGTTCTTC.